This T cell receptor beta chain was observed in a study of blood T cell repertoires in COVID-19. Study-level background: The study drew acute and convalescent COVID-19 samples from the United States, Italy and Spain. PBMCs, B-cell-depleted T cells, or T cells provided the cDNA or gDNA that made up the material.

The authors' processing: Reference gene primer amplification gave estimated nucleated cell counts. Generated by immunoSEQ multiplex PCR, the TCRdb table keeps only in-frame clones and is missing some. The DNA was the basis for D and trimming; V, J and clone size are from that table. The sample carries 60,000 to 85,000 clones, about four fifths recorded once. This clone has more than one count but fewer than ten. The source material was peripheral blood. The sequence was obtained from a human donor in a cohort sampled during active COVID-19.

The CDR3 here is CASSSQGANEKLFF. The CDR3 bases are TGTGCCAGCAGCTCACAGGGGGCTAATGAAAAACTGTTTTTT. V usage is TRBV7-9 and J usage is TRBJ1-4; 8 nucleotides match TRBD1. Per the germline V gene, CDR1 is SEHNR and CDR2 is FQNEAQ (reference sequence). This CDR3 has 14 amino acids. J gave up 3 bases and V 4 bases, and 1 base lay outside the gene matches.